This T cell receptor beta chain appears in the sequencing data of a study of T-cell reconstitution after alpha-beta-depleted transplantation in children. This clonotype was seen a few times. Its antigen is not identified. The CDR3 is 15 amino acids. In germline, CDR1 is MNHEY, CDR2 SVGAGI. V was clipped by 0 bases and J by 2 bases, with 10 bases between them. General study findings and limits: Surviving recipient cells, namely T cells and thymic progenitors, were the source of high day-60 TCRbeta diversity in some patients. Several hundred expanded graft clones reportedly gave rise to the alpha-beta T cells present about two months after transplant. After one year, T-cell counts and TCRbeta diversity mostly came from new T cells.

During its preparation, the TCRbeta library received unique molecular identifiers. TCRdb fed the PCR reads into MiXCR, producing one record per CDR3 protein. Of 300,000 to 400,000 distinct CDR3 sequences listed, around 15% are singletons. The chain has TRBV6-5 and TRBJ2-5, with TRBD1 as a possible D gene (6 bases). The sequenced sample was PBMCs, mostly from graft donor cells, obtained 360 days after TCRalphabeta/CD19-depleted stem cell transplant. This TCR came from a male patient aged 2-10 years who had a stem cell transplant for acute lymphoblastic leukemia, so the T cells may come from the graft donor. The CDR3 loop reads CASSYSIGQQETQYF. The CDR3 DNA reads TGTGCCAGCAGTTACTCCATCGGACAGCAAGAGACCCAGTACTTC.